The T cell receptor beta chain described here comes from a study of blood T cell repertoires in COVID-19. Overall study context: Italy, Spain and the United States were the sources of the convalescent and acute COVID-19 samples. T cells, B-cell-depleted T cells, or PBMCs supplied cDNA or gDNA.

The method was immunoSEQ multiplex PCR; TCRdb's version includes in-frame clones alone and lacks a portion of them. The sample lists 250,000 to 300,000 clones, 91% seen once, with roughly 2.3% in the top ten. The J segment lost 4 bases and the V segment lost 5 bases, leaving 8 bases of the junction unmatched. Germline CDR1 SGHTA, CDR2 FQGTGA. The CDR3 consists of 14 residues. The Seattle patients, enrolled during active infection, were followed longitudinally. The sequencing input was peripheral blood. The TCR comes from a woman between 25 and 40 years old with COVID-19, enrolled during active disease. The gene calls are TRBV7-3 and TRBJ2-7; 7 bases map to TRBD2. CDR3 nucleotide sequence: TGTGCCAGCAGCGACCGGGACTACCCATACGAGCAGTACTTC. Translation: CASSDRDYPYEQYF. The variable domain in full, with the rest retrieved from reference TRBV7-3 and TRBJ2-7, is GAGVSQTPSNKVTEKGKYVELRCDPISGHTALYWYRQSLGQGPEFLIYFQGTGAADDSGLPNDRFFAVRPEGSVSTLKIQRTERGDSAVYLCASSDRDYPYEQYFGPGTRLTVT.